This entry concerns a single TCR beta chain. This sample is part of a study of control samples from healthy donors and cancer patients. The CDR3 totals 15 residues. Germline V gene lookup returns CDR1 DFQATT and CDR2 SNEGSKA (reference sequence). The V gene lost 6 bases and the J gene lost 4 bases, with 22 bases spanning the gap. The data were produced by immunoSEQ multiplex PCR, yet TCRdb's version contains in-frame clones alone and is incomplete. The sample contains 90,000 to 110,000 clones, around 89% of which appear only once. The receptor comes from a woman aged 50 to 60 in good health. The gene calls are TRBV20-1 and TRBJ2-7; D gene unclear. The specimen was blood. The CDR3 loop reads CSASSYGPREYEQYF. The CDR3 nucleotides are TGCAGTGCCAGTTCTTACGGTCCCCGAGAATACGAGCAGTACTTC.